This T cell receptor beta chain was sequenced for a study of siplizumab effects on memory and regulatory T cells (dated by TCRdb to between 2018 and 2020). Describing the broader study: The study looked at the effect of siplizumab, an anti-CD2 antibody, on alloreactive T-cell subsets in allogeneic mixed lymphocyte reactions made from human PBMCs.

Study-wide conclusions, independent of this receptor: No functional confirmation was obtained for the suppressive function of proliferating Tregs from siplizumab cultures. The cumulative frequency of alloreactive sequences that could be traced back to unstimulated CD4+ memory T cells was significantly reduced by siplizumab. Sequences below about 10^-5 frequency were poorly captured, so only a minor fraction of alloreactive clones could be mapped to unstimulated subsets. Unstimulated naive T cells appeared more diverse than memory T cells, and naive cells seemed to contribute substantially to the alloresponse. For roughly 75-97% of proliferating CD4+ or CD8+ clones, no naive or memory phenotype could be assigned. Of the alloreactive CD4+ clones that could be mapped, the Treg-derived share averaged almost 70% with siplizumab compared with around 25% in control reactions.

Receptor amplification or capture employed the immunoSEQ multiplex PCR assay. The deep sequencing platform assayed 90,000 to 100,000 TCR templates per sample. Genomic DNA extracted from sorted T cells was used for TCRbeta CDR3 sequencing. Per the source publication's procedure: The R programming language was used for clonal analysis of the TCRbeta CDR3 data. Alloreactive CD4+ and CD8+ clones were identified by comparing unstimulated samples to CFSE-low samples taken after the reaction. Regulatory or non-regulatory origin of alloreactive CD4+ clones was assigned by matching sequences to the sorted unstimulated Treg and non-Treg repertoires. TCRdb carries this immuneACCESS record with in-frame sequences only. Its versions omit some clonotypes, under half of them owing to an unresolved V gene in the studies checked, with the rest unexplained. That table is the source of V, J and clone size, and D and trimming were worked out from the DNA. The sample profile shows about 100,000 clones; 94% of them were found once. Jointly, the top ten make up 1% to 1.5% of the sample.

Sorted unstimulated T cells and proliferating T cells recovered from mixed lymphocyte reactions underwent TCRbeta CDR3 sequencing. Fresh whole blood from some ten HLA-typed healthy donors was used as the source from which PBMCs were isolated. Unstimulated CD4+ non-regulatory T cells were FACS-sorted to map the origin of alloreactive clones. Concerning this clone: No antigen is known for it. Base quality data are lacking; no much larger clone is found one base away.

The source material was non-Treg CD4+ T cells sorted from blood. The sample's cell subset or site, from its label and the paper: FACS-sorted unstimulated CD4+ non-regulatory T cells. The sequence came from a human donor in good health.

The nucleotide sequence reads TGTGCCAGTAGTATTTCGGGGGGTACGCAGTATTTT. This codes for CASSISGGTQYF. The chain is made from TRBV19 and TRBJ2-3; 7 junctional bases match TRBD2. Germline trimming: 3 bases from V, 8 bases from J; junction bases outside gene matches: 2. There are 12 amino acids in the CDR3, from cysteine to phenylalanine inclusive. Just the 36-base CDR3 DNA is kept, in frame starting at base 1. Taken from the germline V gene (reference sequence), the CDR1 and CDR2 loops are LNHDA and SQIVND.